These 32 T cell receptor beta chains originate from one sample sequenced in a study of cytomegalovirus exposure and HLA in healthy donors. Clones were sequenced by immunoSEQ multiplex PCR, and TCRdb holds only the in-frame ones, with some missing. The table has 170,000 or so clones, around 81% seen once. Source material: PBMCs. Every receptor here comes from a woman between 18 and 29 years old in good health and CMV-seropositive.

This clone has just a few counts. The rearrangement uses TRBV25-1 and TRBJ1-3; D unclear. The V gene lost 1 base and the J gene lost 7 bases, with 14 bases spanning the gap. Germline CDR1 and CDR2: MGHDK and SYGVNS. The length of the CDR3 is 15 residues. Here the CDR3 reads CASSESVARRNTIYF. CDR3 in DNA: TGTGCCAGCAGTGAATCGGTGGCCCGGCGGAACACCATATATTTT.

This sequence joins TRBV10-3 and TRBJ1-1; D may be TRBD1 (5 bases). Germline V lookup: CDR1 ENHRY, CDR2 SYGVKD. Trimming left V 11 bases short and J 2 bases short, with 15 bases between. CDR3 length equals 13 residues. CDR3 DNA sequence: TGTGCCGGCGGGGGGGACGATAACACTGAAGCTTTCTTT. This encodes CAGGGDDNTEAFF.

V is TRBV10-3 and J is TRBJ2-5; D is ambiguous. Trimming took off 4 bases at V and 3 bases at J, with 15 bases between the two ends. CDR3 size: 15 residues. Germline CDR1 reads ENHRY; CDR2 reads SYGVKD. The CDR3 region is CAISGRSLEEETQYF. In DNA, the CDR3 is TGTGCCATCAGTGGGCGCAGCCTAGAAGAAGAGACCCAGTACTTC.

In DNA form, the CDR3 reads TGTGCCAGCGACACCTTAACCGTGGCAGGGGGCGTTAATGGCTACACCTTC. Protein: CASDTLTVAGGVNGYTF. The V gene is TRBV7-9, the J gene TRBJ1-2; 8 bases match TRBD1. The germline CDR1 and CDR2 sequences are SEHNR and FQNEAQ (reference sequence). V gave up 8 bases and J gave up 6 bases; unmatched junction bases: 20. This CDR3 is 17 amino acids long.

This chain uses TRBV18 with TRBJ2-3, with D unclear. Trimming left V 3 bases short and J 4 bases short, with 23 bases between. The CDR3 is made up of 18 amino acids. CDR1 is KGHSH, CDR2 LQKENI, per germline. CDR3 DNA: TGTGCCAGCTCACCGTTCACTTCACAGACGCGTTCTGCAGATACGCAGTATTTT. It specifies CASSPFTSQTRSADTQYF. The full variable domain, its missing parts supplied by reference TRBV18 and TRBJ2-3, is NAGVMQNPRHLVRRRGQEARLRCSPMKGHSHVYWYRQLPEEGLKFMVYLQKENIIDESGMPKERFSAEFPKEGPSILRIQQVVRGDSAAYFCASSPFTSQTRSADTQYFGPGTRLTVL.

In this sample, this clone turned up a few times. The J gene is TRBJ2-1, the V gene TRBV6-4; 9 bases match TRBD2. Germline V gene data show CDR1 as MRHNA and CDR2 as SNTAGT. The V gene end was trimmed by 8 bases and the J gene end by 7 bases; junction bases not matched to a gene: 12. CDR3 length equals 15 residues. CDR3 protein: CASSVIAGEGNEQFF. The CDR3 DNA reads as TGTGCCAGCTCAGTAATAGCGGGGGAGGGAAATGAGCAGTTCTTC.

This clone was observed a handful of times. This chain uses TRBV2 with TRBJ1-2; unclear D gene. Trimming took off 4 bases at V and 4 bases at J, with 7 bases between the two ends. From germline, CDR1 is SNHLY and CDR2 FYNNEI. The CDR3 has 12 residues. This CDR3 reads CASSVRGYGYTF. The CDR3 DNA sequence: TGTGCCAGCAGTGTTCGGGGCTATGGCTACACCTTC.

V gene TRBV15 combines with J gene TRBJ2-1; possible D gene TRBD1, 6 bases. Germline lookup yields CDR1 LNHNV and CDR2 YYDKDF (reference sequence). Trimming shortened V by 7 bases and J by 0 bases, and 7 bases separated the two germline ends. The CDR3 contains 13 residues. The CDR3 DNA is TGTGCCACCAAGGACAGCTCCTACAATGAGCAGTTCTTC. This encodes CATKDSSYNEQFF.

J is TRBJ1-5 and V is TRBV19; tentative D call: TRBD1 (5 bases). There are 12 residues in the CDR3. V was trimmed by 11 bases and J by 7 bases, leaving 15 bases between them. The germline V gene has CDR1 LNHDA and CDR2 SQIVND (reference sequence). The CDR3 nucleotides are TGTGCCGGAGGGGTAGGGGCGCAGCCCCAGCATTTT. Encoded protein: CAGGVGAQPQHF.

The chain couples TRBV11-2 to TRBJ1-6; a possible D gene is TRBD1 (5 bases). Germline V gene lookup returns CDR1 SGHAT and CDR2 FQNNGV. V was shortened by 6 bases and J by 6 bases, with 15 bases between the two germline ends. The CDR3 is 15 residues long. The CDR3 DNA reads TGTGCCAGCAGACCCCCCGGGGGAGGTAATTCACCCCTCCACTTT. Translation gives CASRPPGGGNSPLHF.

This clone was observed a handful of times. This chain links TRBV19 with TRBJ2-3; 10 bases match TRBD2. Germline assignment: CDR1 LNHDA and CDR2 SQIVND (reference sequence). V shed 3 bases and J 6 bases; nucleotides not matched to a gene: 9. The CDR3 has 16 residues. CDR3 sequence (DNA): TGTGCCAGTAGTATGGCTAGCGGGGGCCGCGGGGATACGCAGTATTTT. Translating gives CASSMASGGRGDTQYF.

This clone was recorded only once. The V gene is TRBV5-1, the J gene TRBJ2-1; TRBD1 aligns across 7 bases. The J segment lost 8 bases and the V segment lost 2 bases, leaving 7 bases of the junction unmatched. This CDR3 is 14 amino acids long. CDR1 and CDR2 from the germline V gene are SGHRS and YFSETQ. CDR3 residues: CASSLNTGAYEQFF. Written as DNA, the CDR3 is TGCGCCAGCAGCTTAAACACAGGGGCCTATGAGCAGTTCTTC. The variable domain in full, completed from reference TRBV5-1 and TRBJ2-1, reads KAGVTQTPRYLIKTRGQQVTLSCSPISGHRSVSWYQQTPGQGLQFLFEYFSETQRNKGNFPGRFSGRQFSNSRSEMNVSTLELGDSALYLCASSLNTGAYEQFFGPGTRLTVL.

CDR3 sequence: CASRMTGAVSGPQHF. The CDR3 bases are TGTGCCAGCAGAATGACAGGGGCTGTTTCTGGGCCCCAGCATTTT. This rearrangement joins TRBV6-6 to TRBJ1-5, with 8 bases matching TRBD1. This CDR3 has 15 amino acids. Looked up from germline, CDR1 is MNHNY and CDR2 is SVGAGI (reference sequence). J lost 9 bases, V lost 6 bases, and 13 bases had no gene match.

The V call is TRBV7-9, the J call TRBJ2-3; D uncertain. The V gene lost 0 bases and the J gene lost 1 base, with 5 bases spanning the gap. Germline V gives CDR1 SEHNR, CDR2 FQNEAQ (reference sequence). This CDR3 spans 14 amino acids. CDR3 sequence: CASSLAHRTDTQYF. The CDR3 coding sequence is TGTGCCAGCAGCTTAGCACACCGCACAGATACGCAGTATTTT.

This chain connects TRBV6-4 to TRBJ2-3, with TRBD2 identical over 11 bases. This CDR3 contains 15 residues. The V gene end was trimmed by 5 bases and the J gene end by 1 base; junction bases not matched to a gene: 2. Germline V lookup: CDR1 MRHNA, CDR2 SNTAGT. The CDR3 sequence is CASSPTSGGTDTQYF. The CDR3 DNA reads TGTGCCAGCAGTCCGACTAGCGGGGGCACAGATACGCAGTATTTT.

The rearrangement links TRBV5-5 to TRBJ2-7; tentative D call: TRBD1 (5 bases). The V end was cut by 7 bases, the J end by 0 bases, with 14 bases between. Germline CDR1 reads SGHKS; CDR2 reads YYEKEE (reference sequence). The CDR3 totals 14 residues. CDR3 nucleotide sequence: TGTGCCAGCTTAAATGTAGGGGCCTCCTACGAGCAGTACTTC. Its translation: CASLNVGASYEQYF.

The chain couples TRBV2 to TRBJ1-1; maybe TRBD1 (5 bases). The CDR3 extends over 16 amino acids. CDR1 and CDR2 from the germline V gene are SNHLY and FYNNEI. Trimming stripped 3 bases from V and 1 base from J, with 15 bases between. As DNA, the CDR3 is TGTGCCAGCAGTGAGGGGGGTGGGATATGGAACACTGAAGCTTTCTTT. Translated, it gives CASSEGGGIWNTEAFF.

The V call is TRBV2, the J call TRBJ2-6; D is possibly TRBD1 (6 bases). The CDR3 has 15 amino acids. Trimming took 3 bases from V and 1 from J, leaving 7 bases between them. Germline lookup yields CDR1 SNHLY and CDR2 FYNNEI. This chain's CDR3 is CASSEQGSGANVLTF. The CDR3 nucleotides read TGTGCCAGCAGTGAGCAGGGGTCTGGGGCCAACGTCCTGACTTTC.

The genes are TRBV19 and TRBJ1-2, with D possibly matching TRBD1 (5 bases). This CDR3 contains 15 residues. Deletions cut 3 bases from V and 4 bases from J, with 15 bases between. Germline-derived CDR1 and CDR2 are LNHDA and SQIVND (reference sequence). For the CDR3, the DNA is TGTGCCAGTAGTATCATTTTCGACAGTCTCTATGGCTACACCTTC. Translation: CASSIIFDSLYGYTF.

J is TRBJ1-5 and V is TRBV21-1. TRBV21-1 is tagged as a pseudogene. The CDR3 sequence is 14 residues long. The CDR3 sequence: CASSKVRGNQPQHF. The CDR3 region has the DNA TGTGCCAGCAGCAAAGTACGGGGAAATCAGCCCCAGCATTTT.

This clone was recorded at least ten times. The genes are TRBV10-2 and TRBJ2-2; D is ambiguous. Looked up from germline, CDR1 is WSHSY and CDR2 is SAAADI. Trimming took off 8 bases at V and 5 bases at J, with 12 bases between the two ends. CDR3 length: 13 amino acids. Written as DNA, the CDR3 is TGCGCCAGCCACGAGCCTCAAACCGGGGAGCTGTTTTTT. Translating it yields CASHEPQTGELFF.

CDR3 in amino acids: CASRSTGPVNTEAFF. The CDR3 region has the DNA TGTGCAAGTCGCTCCACAGGACCCGTGAACACTGAAGCTTTCTTT. The V gene is TRBV12-2, the J gene TRBJ1-1; TRBD1, the table's D call, lacks a check against the DNA. TRBV12-2 constitutes a pseudogene. The CDR3 extends over 15 amino acids.

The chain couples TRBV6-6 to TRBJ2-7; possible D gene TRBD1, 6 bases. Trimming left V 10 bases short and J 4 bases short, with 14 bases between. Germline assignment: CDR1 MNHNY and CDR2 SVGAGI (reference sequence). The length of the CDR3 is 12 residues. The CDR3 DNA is TGTGCCACCCGACAGGATTTATACGAGCAGTACTTC. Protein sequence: CATRQDLYEQYF.

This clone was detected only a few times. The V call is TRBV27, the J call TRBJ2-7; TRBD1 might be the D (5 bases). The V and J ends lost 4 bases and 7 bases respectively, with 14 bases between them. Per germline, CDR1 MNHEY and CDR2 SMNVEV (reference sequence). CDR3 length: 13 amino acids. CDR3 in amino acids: CASSYQGLREQYF. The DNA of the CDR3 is TGTGCCAGCAGTTACCAGGGATTGAGGGAGCAGTACTTC.

The CDR3 loop is CASSPWTGTGSSYEQYF. The CDR3 nucleotides are TGTGCCAGTAGTCCCTGGACCGGGACAGGGAGCTCCTACGAGCAGTACTTC. This chain links TRBV19 with TRBJ2-7; the match to TRBD1 covers 9 bases. The ends lost 5 bases at V and 0 bases at J; junction bases unmatched: 11. The CDR3 sequence is 17 residues long. CDR1 LNHDA and CDR2 SQIVND come from the germline V gene (reference sequence).

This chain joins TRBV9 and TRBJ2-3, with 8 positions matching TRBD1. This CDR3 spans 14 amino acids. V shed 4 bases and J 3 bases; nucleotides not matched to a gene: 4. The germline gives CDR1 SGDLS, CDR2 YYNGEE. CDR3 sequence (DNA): TGTGCCAGCAGCACCGGACAGGGAACAGATACGCAGTATTTT. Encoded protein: CASSTGQGTDTQYF.

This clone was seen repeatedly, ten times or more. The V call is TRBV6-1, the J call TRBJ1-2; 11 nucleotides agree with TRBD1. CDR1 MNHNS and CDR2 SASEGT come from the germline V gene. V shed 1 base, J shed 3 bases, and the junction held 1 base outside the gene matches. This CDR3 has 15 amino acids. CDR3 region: CASSEGTGGYYGYTF. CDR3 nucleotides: TGTGCCAGCAGTGAAGGGACAGGGGGCTACTATGGCTACACCTTC.

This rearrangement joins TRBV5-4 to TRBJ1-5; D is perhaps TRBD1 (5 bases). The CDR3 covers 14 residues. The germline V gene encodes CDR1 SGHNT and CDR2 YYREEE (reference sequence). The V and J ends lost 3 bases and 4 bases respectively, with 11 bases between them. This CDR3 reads CASSYDGANQPQHF. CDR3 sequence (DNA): TGTGCCAGCAGCTATGATGGGGCGAATCAGCCCCAGCATTTT. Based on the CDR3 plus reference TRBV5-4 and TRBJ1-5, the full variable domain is ETGVTQSPTHLIKTRGQQVTLRCSSQSGHNTVSWYQQALGQGPQFIFQYYREEENGRGNFPPRFSGLQFPNYSSELNVNALELDDSALYLCASSYDGANQPQHFGDGTRLSIL.

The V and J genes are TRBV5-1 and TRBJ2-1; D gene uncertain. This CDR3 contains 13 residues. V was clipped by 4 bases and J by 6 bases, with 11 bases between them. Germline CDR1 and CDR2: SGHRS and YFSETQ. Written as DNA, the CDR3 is TGCGCCAGCAGCCCTCCGCGCCCCAATGAGCAGTTCTTC. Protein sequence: CASSPPRPNEQFF. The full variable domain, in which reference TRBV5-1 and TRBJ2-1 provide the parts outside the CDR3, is KAGVTQTPRYLIKTRGQQVTLSCSPISGHRSVSWYQQTPGQGLQFLFEYFSETQRNKGNFPGRFSGRQFSNSRSEMNVSTLELGDSALYLCASSPPRPNEQFFGPGTRLTVL.

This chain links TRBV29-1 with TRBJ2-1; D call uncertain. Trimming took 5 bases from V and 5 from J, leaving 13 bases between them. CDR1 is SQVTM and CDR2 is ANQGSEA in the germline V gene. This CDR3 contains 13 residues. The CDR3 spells CSVSSSAHNEQFF. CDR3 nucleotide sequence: TGCAGCGTTAGTTCGAGCGCCCACAATGAGCAGTTCTTC.

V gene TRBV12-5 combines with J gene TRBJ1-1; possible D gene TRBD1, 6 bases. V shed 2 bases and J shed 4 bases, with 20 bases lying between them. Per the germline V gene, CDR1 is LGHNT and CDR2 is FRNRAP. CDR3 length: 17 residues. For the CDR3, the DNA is TGTGCTAGTGGTTTGCAGATATTTGACAGGCTGGGCACTGAAGCTTTCTTT. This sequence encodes CASGLQIFDRLGTEAFF.

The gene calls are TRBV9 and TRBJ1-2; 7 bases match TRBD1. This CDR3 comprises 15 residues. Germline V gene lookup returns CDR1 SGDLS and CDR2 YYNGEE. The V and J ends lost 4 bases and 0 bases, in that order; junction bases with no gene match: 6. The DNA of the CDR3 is TGTGCCAGCAGCAACTGGGACAGCTCTAACTATGGCTACACCTTC. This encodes CASSNWDSSNYGYTF.